The TCR beta chain described here comes from a study of OX40 agonist ivuxolimab in advanced cancers. Whole-study context: An agonistic anti-OX40 (CD134) antibody, ivuxolimab, was used to treat the patients. Cohort: approximately 83% men, mean age roughly 60, aged roughly 23 to 79.

Turning to this clone: The antigen is unknown.

CDR1 and CDR2 (germline): MNHNS, SASEGT. The CDR3 is 14 amino acids. Unmatched junction bases numbered 3, after V lost 6 bases and J lost 2 bases. Sampling of blood occurred at baseline, cycle 4 day 1, and cycle 7 day 1. General study results and limits: Several nonresponders also turned out to have low normalized T-cell clonal expansion.

The repertoire was sequenced with immunoSEQ multiplex PCR; TCRdb's copy has only in-frame clones and lacks some. The table has more than 55,000 clones, about 88% seen once; the top ten hold more than 9.5%. This clonotype was sampled from an adult with an advanced solid tumor such as melanoma, head and neck, liver or kidney cancer. The specimen was CD4+ or CD8+ T cells sorted from blood, collected in a trial of the OX40 agonist ivuxolimab. The chain carries TRBV6-1 and TRBJ2-3, with 9 bases identical to TRBD2. CDR3 sequence reads: CASRERGDTDTQYF. In nucleotides, the CDR3 is TGTGCCAGCAGAGAGCGGGGGGACACAGATACGCAGTATTTT.